The TCR beta chain under discussion was sequenced for a study of T-cell memory formation after mild COVID-19. TCRdb used MiXCR to reprocess the 5' RACE reads, holding one entry per CDR3 protein. Here the sample spans tens of thousands of distinct CDR3 sequences, roughly 13% being singletons. V lost 1 base and J 0 bases, leaving 9 bases between the germline ends. The germline V gene has CDR1 SEHNR and CDR2 FQNEAQ (reference sequence). This CDR3 is built from 16 residues. The V call is TRBV7-9, the J call TRBJ1-4, with D uncertain. This sequence originates from a man aged 18 to 29 who had mild COVID-19 (a few samples of this study predate the infection). Cell type and time point are not known. The source material was PBMCs or a T cell subset sorted from them (not recorded which). The CDR3: CASSLDRYTTNEKLFF. The CDR3 DNA follows: TGTGCCAGCAGCTTAGACAGATACACAACTAATGAAAAACTGTTTTTT. Full variable domain (rest looked up from reference TRBV7-9 and TRBJ1-4): DTGVSQNPRHKITKRGQNVTFRCDPISEHNRLYWYRQTLGQGPEFLTYFQNEAQLEKSRLLSDRFSAERPKGSFSTLEIQRTEQGDSAMYLCASSLDRYTTNEKLFFGSGTQLSVL.